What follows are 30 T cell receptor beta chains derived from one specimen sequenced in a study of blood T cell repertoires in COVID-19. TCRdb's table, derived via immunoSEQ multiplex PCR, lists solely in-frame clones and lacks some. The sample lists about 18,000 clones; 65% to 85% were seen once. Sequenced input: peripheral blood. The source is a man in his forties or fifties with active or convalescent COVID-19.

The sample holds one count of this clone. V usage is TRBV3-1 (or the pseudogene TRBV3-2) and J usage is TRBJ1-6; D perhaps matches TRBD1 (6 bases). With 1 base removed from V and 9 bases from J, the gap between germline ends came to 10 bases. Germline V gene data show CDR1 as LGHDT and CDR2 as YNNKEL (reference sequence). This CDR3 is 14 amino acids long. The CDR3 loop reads CASSQAGVGSPLHF. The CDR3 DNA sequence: TGTGCCAGCAGCCAAGCAGGGGTCGGTTCACCCCTCCACTTT.

The CDR3 DNA reads TGTGCCAGCAGCCAAGCGGTGAATCAGCCCCAGCATTTT. Its translation: CASSQAVNQPQHF. V and J are TRBV5-8 and TRBJ1-5; D remains unclear. Trimming shortened V by 4 bases and J by 4 bases, and 9 bases separated the two germline ends. The germline V gene encodes CDR1 SGHTS and CDR2 YDEGEE. This CDR3 region has 13 residues.

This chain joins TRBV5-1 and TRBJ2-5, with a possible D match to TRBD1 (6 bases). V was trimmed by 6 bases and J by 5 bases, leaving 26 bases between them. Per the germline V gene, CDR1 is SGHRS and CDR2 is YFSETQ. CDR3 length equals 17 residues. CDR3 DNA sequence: TGCGCCAGCACACGGGCGTTAAGGGGGTCCGCGGAGGAGACCCAGTACTTC. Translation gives CASTRALRGSAEETQYF.

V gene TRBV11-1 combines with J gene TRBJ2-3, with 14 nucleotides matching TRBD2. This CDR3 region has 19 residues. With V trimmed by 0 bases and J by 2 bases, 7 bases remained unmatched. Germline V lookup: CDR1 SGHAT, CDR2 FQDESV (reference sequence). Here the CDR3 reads CASSLALGTSGGYTDTQYF. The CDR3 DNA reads TGTGCCAGCAGCTTAGCGCTAGGGACTAGCGGGGGATACACAGATACGCAGTATTTT.

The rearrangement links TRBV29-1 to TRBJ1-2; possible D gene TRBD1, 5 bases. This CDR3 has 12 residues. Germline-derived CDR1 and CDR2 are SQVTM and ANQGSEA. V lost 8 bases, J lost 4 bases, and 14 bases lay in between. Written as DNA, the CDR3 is TGCAGCCTAATGACAGACAGCTATGGCTACACCTTC. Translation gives CSLMTDSYGYTF.

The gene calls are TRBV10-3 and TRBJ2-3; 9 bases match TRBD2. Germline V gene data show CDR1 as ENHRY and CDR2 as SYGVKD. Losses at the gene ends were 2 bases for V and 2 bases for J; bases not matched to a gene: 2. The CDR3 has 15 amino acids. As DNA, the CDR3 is TGTGCCATCAGTGAGCTAGCGGGGTCCACAGATACGCAGTATTTT. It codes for CAISELAGSTDTQYF.

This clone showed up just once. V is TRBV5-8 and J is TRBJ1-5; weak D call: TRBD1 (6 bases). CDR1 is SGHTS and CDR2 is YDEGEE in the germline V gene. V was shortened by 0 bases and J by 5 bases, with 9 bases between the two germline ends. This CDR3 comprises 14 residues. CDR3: CASSLDAGDQPQHF. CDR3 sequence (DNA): TGTGCCAGCAGCTTGGATGCAGGGGATCAGCCCCAGCATTTT.

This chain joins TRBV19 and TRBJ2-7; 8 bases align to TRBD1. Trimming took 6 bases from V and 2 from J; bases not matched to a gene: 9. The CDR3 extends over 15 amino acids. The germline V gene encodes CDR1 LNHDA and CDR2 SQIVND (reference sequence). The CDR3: CASRAPPGQAYEQYF. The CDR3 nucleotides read TGTGCCAGTAGGGCACCCCCGGGACAGGCCTACGAGCAGTACTTC.

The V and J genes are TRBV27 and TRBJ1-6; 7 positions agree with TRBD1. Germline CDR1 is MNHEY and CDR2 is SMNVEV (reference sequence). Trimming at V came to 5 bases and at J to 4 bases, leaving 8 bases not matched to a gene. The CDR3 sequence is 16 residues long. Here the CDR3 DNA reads TGTGCCAGCAGTCGCCCCAGGGACAGTTATAATTCACCCCTCCACTTT. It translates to CASSRPRDSYNSPLHF.

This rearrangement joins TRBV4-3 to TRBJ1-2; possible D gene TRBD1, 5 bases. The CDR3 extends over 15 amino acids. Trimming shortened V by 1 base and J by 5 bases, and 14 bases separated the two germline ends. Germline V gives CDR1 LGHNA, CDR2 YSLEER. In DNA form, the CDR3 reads TGCGCCAGCAGCCAAGGCCCAGGGAACTTTTATGGCTACACCTTC. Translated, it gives CASSQGPGNFYGYTF.

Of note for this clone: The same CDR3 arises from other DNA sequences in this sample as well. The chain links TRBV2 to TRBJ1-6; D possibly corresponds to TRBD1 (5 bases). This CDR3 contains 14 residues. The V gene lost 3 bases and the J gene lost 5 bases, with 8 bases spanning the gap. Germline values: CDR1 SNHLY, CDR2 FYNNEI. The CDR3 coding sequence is TGTGCCAGCAGTGAGCTAGGGGATAATTCACCCCTCCACTTT. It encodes CASSELGDNSPLHF.

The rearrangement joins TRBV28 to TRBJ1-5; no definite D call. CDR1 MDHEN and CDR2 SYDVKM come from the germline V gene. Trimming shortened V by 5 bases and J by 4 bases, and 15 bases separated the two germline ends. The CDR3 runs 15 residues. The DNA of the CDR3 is TGTGCCAGCAGTACCGCCTCGGGAGGGAATCAGCCCCAGCATTTT. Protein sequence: CASSTASGGNQPQHF. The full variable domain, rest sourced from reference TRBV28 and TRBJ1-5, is DVKVTQSSRYLVKRTGEKVFLECVQDMDHENMFWYRQDPGLGLRLIYFSYDVKMKEKGDIPEGYSVSREKKERFSLILESASTNQTSMYLCASSTASGGNQPQHFGDGTRLSIL.

CDR3 DNA sequence: TGTGCCAGCAGTCTATGGGGGGGGCAAGAGACCCAGTACTTC. This encodes CASSLWGGQETQYF. The chain couples TRBV6-2 or TRBV6-3 to TRBJ2-5; 7 bases align to TRBD2. V lost 5 bases and J lost 2; bases outside the gene matches: 5. Germline CDR1 and CDR2: MNHEY and SVGEGT. The CDR3 covers 14 residues.

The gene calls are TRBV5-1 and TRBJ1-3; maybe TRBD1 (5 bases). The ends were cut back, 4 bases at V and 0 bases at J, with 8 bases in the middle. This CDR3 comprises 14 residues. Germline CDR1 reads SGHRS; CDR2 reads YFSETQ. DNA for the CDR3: TGCGCCAGCAGCCAGGACATCTCTGGAAACACCATATATTTT. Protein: CASSQDISGNTIYF.

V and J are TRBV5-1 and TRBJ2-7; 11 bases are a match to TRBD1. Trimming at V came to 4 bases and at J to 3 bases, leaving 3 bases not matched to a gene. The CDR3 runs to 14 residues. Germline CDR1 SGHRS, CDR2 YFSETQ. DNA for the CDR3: TGCGCCAGCAGCGGACAGGGGGCGAGCTACGAGCAGTACTTC. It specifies CASSGQGASYEQYF.

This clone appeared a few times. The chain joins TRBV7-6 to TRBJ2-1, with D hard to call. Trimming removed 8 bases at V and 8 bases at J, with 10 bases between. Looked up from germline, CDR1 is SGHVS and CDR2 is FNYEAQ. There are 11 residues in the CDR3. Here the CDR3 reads CASGGDDEQFF. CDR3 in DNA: TGTGCCAGCGGCGGTGACGATGAGCAGTTCTTC.

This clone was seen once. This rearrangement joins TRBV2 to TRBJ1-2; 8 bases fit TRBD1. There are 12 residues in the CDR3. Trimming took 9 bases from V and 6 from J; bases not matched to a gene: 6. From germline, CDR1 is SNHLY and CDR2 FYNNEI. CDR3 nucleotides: TGTGCCAGAGGACAGGGTGTGAATGGCTACACCTTC. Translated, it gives CARGQGVNGYTF.

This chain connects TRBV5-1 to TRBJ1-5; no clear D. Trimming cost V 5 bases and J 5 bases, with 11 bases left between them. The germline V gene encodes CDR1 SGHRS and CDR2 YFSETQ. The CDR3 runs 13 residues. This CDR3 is CASRAMTDQPQHF. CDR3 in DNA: TGCGCCAGCAGAGCTATGACTGATCAGCCCCAGCATTTT.

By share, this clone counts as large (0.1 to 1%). CDR3 in amino acids: CASSRLGGLVYTEAFF. DNA for the CDR3: TGTGCCAGTAGTAGGCTGGGGGGGCTCGTATACACTGAAGCTTTCTTT. This sequence joins TRBV19 and TRBJ1-1; D perhaps matches TRBD1 (6 bases). CDR3 length: 16 amino acids. Germline V gene lookup returns CDR1 LNHDA and CDR2 SQIVND (reference sequence). V dropped 4 bases and J dropped 3 bases, with 18 bases sitting between them.

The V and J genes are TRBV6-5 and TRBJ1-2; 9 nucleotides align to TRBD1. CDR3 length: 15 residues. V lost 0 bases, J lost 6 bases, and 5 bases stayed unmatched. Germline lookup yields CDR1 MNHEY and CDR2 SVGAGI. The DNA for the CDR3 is TGTGCCAGCAGTTACTCGACAGGGGGACAAAATGGCTACACCTTC. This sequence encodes CASSYSTGGQNGYTF.

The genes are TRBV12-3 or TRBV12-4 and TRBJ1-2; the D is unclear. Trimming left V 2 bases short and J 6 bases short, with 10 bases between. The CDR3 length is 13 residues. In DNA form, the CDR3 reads TGTGCCAGCAGTTTAAGCGGGCACAATGGCTACACCTTC. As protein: CASSLSGHNGYTF.

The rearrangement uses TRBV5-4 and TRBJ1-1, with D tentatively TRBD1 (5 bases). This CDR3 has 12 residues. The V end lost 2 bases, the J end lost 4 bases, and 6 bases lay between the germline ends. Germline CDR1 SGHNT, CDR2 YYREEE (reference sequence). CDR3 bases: TGTGCCAGCAGCTTCGACAGCACTGAAGCTTTCTTT. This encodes CASSFDSTEAFF. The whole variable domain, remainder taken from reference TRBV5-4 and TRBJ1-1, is ETGVTQSPTHLIKTRGQQVTLRCSSQSGHNTVSWYQQALGQGPQFIFQYYREEENGRGNFPPRFSGLQFPNYSSELNVNALELDDSALYLCASSFDSTEAFFGQGTRLTVV.

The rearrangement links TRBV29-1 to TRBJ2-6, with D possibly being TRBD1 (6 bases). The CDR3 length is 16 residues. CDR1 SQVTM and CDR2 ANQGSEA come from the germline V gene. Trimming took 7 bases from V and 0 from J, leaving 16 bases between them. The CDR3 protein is CSAQTGSYSGANVLTF. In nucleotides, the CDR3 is TGCAGCGCTCAGACAGGTTCCTACTCTGGGGCCAACGTCCTGACTTTC.

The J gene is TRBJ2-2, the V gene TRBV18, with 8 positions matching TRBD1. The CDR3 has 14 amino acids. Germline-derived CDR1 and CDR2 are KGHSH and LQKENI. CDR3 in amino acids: CAWTGQGNTGELFF. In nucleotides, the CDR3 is TGTGCATGGACCGGACAGGGGAACACCGGGGAGCTGTTTTTT.

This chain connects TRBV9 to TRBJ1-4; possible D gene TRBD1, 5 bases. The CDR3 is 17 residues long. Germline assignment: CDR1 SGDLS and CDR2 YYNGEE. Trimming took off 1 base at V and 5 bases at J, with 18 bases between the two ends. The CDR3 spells CASSVSTPREGNEKLFF. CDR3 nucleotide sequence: TGTGCCAGCAGCGTATCCACACCGCGGGAGGGGAATGAAAAACTGTTTTTT.

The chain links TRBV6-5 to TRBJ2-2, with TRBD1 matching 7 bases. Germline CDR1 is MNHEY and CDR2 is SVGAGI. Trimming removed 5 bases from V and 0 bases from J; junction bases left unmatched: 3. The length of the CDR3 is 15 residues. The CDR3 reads CASSRTGSNTGELFF. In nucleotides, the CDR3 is TGTGCCAGCAGTCGGACAGGTTCGAACACCGGGGAGCTGTTTTTT.

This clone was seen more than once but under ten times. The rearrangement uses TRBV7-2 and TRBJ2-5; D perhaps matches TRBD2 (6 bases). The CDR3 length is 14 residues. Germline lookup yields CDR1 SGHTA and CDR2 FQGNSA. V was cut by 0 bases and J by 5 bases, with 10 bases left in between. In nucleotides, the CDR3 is TGTGCCAGCAGCTTAGCGTGGGGGGACGAGACCCAGTACTTC. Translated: CASSLAWGDETQYF.

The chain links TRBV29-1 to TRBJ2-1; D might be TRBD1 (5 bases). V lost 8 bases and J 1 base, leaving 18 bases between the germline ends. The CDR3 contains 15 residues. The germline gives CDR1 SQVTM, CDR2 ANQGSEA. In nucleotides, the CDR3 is TGCAGCTGCGGCCTCAGACAGAAATCCTACAATGAGCAGTTCTTC. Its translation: CSCGLRQKSYNEQFF.

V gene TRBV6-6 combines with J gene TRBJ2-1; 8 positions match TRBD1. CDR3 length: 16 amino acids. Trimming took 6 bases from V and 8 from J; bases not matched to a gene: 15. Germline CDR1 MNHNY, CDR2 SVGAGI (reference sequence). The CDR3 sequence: CASRVMTSDRAHEQFF. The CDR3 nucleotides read TGTGCCAGCAGAGTTATGACGTCGGACAGGGCCCATGAGCAGTTCTTC.

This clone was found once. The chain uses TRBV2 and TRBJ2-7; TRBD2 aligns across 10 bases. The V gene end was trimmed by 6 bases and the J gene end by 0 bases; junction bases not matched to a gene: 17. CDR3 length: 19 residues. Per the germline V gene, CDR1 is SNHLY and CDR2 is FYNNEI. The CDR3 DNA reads TGTGCCAGCAGCGATAGCGGGGGGACCACTTCAATGTCCTCCTACGAGCAGTACTTC. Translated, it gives CASSDSGGTTSMSSYEQYF.